Shown below are 31 T cell receptor beta chains from a single sample sequenced in a study of CD8+ T cells in alopecia areata. Reverse transcription of extracted RNA yielded cDNA, which provided the sequencing template. Assay used: immunoSEQ multiplex PCR; TCRdb lists only in-frame clones, some missing. The sample has 150,000 to 200,000 clones, about 60% seen once. Noted treatment: oral pan-JAK inhibitor, 5-10 mg twice daily. The sample was CD4+ T cells sorted from blood, taken at week 24, from a patient treated with tofacitinib. The receptors were sampled from a human donor with alopecia areata.

The chain combines TRBV5-1 with TRBJ2-5, with D perhaps matching TRBD1 or TRBD2 (6 bases each). This CDR3 spans 14 amino acids. Trimming stripped 0 bases from V and 6 bases from J, with 12 bases between. Germline values: CDR1 SGHRS, CDR2 YFSETQ. CDR3 protein: CASSLVGGGQTQYF. For the CDR3, the DNA is TGCGCCAGCAGCTTGGTCGGGGGCGGTCAGACCCAGTACTTC.

The chain uses TRBV5-6 and TRBJ2-7; 7 nucleotides match TRBD2. The trim removed 6 bases at V and 3 bases at J, leaving 3 bases unmatched. Germline V lookup: CDR1 SGHDT, CDR2 YYEEEE. There are 12 residues in the CDR3. The CDR3 loop is CASTRGNYEQYF. The CDR3 DNA sequence: TGTGCCAGCACGCGGGGGAACTACGAGCAGTACTTC.

J is TRBJ2-5 and V is TRBV30; either TRBD1 or TRBD2 may fit D (6 bases each). CDR1 and CDR2 (germline): GTSNPN, SVGIG (reference sequence). This CDR3 is built from 14 residues. V lost 6 bases and J lost 5, with 19 bases in between. CDR3 sequence reads: CACLVWGAGETQYF. DNA of the CDR3: TGTGCCTGCCTGGTATGGGGGGCTGGGGAGACCCAGTACTTC.

This chain links TRBV29-1 with TRBJ1-4; unclear D gene. The ends were cut back, 5 bases at V and 8 bases at J, with 21 bases in the middle. Germline CDR1 reads SQVTM; CDR2 reads ANQGSEA. This CDR3 is 15 amino acids long. The CDR3 loop is CSVSKPGTGGEKLFF. The CDR3 DNA sequence: TGCAGCGTTTCCAAACCAGGAACCGGAGGGGAAAAACTGTTTTTT.

The chain combines TRBV5-4 with TRBJ2-3, with TRBD2 identical over 10 bases. The CDR3 is made up of 16 amino acids. V was clipped by 2 bases and J by 6 bases; unmatched bases: 9. Looked up from germline, CDR1 is SGHNT and CDR2 is YYREEE (reference sequence). The CDR3: CASSLQAGGPKDTQYF. Here the CDR3 DNA reads TGTGCCAGCAGCTTACAAGCGGGGGGGCCAAAGGATACGCAGTATTTT. The entire variable domain, with the rest obtained from reference TRBV5-4 and TRBJ2-3, is as follows: ETGVTQSPTHLIKTRGQQVTLRCSSQSGHNTVSWYQQALGQGPQFIFQYYREEENGRGNFPPRFSGLQFPNYSSELNVNALELDDSALYLCASSLQAGGPKDTQYFGPGTRLTVL.

This chain links TRBV5-1 with TRBJ2-7, with D unresolved. Germline values: CDR1 SGHRS, CDR2 YFSETQ. The CDR3 has 12 residues. Trimming stripped 0 bases from V and 4 bases from J, with 5 bases between. CDR3 DNA: TGCGCCAGCAGCTTGGACGGTTACGAGCAGTACTTC. This codes for CASSLDGYEQYF.

The V gene is TRBV7-9, the J gene TRBJ1-2; possibly TRBD1 for D (5 bases). The ends were cut back, 3 bases at V and 4 bases at J, with 12 bases in the middle. Per the germline V gene, CDR1 is SEHNR and CDR2 is FQNEAQ (reference sequence). This CDR3 has 14 amino acids. The chain's CDR3 is CASSFDGGVYGYTF. The CDR3 region has the DNA TGTGCCAGCAGCTTCGACGGAGGGGTCTATGGCTACACCTTC.

The chain couples TRBV18 to TRBJ2-6; 9 bases map to TRBD1. The CDR3 consists of 17 residues. From germline, CDR1 is KGHSH and CDR2 LQKENI. V shed 1 base, J shed 2 bases, and the junction held 3 bases outside the gene matches. The CDR3 loop reads CASSPLNRGPGANVLTF. The CDR3 nucleotides read TGTGCCAGCTCACCACTGAACAGGGGGCCTGGGGCCAACGTCCTGACTTTC.

V gene TRBV6-5 combines with J gene TRBJ2-7; D not certain. Germline assignment: CDR1 MNHEY and CDR2 SVGAGI. The V end lost 5 bases, the J end lost 1 base, and 9 bases lay between the germline ends. The CDR3 totals 13 residues. The CDR3 protein is CASSRGGSYEQYF. The CDR3 nucleotides read TGTGCCAGCAGTAGAGGTGGTTCCTACGAGCAGTACTTC.

The chain joins TRBV4-1 to TRBJ1-6; 7 bases map to TRBD1. This CDR3 contains 15 residues. CDR1 is MGHRA and CDR2 is YSYEKL in the germline V gene. Trimming cost V 4 bases and J 7 bases; bases outside gene matches: 7. Here the CDR3 DNA reads TGCGCCAGCAGCCGGGACTCGGGACAGAATTCACCCCTCCACTTT. Translating gives CASSRDSGQNSPLHF.

The sample holds a few counts of this clone. V is TRBV7-9 and J is TRBJ1-1; D not resolved. In germline, CDR1 is SEHNR, CDR2 FQNEAQ (reference sequence). The V gene lost 1 base and the J gene lost 5 bases, with 14 bases spanning the gap. The CDR3 is 15 amino acids. CDR3: CASSLVVGLGTEAFF. CDR3 nucleotides: TGTGCCAGCAGCTTAGTGGTAGGGTTGGGAACTGAAGCTTTCTTT.

The chain uses TRBV30 and TRBJ2-2; D is possibly TRBD1 or TRBD2 (6 bases each). Between the trimmed V and J ends, which lost 8 bases and 0 bases, there was a span of 13 bases. The CDR3 loop spans 14 amino acids. CDR1 and CDR2 from the germline V gene are GTSNPN and SVGIG (reference sequence). This CDR3 reads CARGLFTNTGELFF. DNA of the CDR3: TGTGCCCGGGGGCTATTTACGAACACCGGGGAGCTGTTTTTT.

The rearrangement joins TRBV29-1 to TRBJ2-2; possibly TRBD1 for D (5 bases). The CDR3 sequence is 13 residues long. V was pared by 8 bases and J by 3 bases, with 13 bases between. Germline V lookup: CDR1 SQVTM, CDR2 ANQGSEA. CDR3 region: CSPPPGYTGELFF. CDR3 in DNA: TGCAGCCCCCCCCCAGGGTACACCGGGGAGCTGTTTTTT.

The gene calls are TRBV6-1 and TRBJ2-7; D gene unclear. The CDR3 loop spans 10 amino acids. Per the germline V gene, CDR1 is MNHNS and CDR2 is SASEGT. Between the trimmed V and J ends, which lost 6 bases and 3 bases, there was a span of 3 bases. Written as DNA, the CDR3 is TGTGCCAGCAGCCACTACGAGCAGTACTTC. Amino acid sequence: CASSHYEQYF.

This chain uses TRBV27 with TRBJ1-2; D possibly corresponds to TRBD1 (5 bases). V was trimmed by 3 bases and J by 7 bases, leaving 9 bases between them. This CDR3 has 12 amino acids. The V gene's germline CDR1 is MNHEY and CDR2 SMNVEV (reference sequence). CDR3 sequence (DNA): TGTGCCAGCAGTTTGGCAGGGAGTGGCTACACCTTC. Translating gives CASSLAGSGYTF.

This clone was seen only once. V usage is TRBV11-2 and J usage is TRBJ2-1; TRBD2 matches 8 bases. There are 15 residues in the CDR3. Germline lookup yields CDR1 SGHAT and CDR2 FQNNGV. Trimming removed 5 bases from V and 6 bases from J; junction bases left unmatched: 9. CDR3 loop: CASSKTNGRGNEQFF. Here the CDR3 DNA reads TGTGCCAGCAGCAAAACTAACGGGAGGGGCAATGAGCAGTTCTTC. The full variable domain, in which reference TRBV11-2 and TRBJ2-1 provide the parts outside the CDR3, is EAGVAQSPRYKIIEKRQSVAFWCNPISGHATLYWYQQILGQGPKLLIQFQNNGVVDDSQLPKDRFSAERLKGVDSTLKIQPAKLEDSAVYLCASSKTNGRGNEQFFGPGTRLTVL.

The sample holds a few counts of this clone. The chain combines TRBV6-5 with TRBJ1-5, with 8 nucleotides matching TRBD1. The CDR3 is 15 residues long. The V segment lost 5 bases and the J segment 0 bases; nucleotides outside the gene matches: 3. Germline CDR1 is MNHEY and CDR2 is SVGAGI. CDR3 sequence reads: CASSTTGASNQPQHF. CDR3 nucleotides: TGTGCCAGCAGTACGACAGGGGCTAGCAATCAGCCCCAGCATTTT.

This clone was observed a single time. The V and J genes are TRBV27 and TRBJ2-3; D possibly uses TRBD1 or TRBD2 (5 bases each). In germline, CDR1 is MNHEY, CDR2 SMNVEV (reference sequence). The length of the CDR3 is 14 residues. V lost 2 bases and J 4 bases, leaving 10 bases between the germline ends. CDR3 amino acids: CASSLGRGPDTQYF. The CDR3 coding sequence is TGTGCCAGCAGTTTAGGTCGGGGCCCAGATACGCAGTATTTT.

The genes are TRBV2 and TRBJ1-1, with 9 nucleotides matching TRBD1. Germline V CDR1 and CDR2: SNHLY, FYNNEI. This CDR3 is 16 amino acids long. The trim removed 2 bases at V and 1 base at J, leaving 5 bases unmatched. The CDR3 DNA follows: TGTGCCAGCAGTGAACAGGGACAGGGAGCGAACACTGAAGCTTTCTTT. Protein sequence: CASSEQGQGANTEAFF.

This clone occurred a few times. The chain combines TRBV19 with TRBJ2-1, with 9 nucleotides matching TRBD1. The CDR3 runs 14 residues. V trimming: 9 bases; J trimming: 7 bases; junction bases outside the gene matches: 10. CDR1 and CDR2 from the germline V gene are LNHDA and SQIVND (reference sequence). In DNA form, the CDR3 reads TGTGCCAGCCGCCGGGACAGGGAAGAGAATGAGCAGTTCTTC. Protein product: CASRRDREENEQFF.

The V gene is TRBV10-3, the J gene TRBJ2-7; 8 bases are shared with TRBD1. The germline V gene has CDR1 ENHRY and CDR2 SYGVKD. The CDR3 extends over 14 amino acids. V gave up 5 bases and J gave up 0 bases; unmatched junction bases: 3. This chain's CDR3 is CAISTQGASYEQYF. For the CDR3, the DNA is TGTGCCATCAGTACTCAGGGGGCCTCCTACGAGCAGTACTTC.

The CDR3 spells CAWSVGNGISLHF. The DNA of the CDR3 is TGTGCCTGGAGTGTAGGGAACGGGATCTCCCTCCACTTT. The chain joins TRBV30 to TRBJ1-6; D unclear. V gave up 0 bases and J gave up 14 bases, with 14 bases separating them. Looked up from germline, CDR1 is GTSNPN and CDR2 is SVGIG (reference sequence). The length of the CDR3 is 13 residues.

This clone was picked up a small number of times. This chain uses TRBV4-3 with TRBJ1-5; D not resolved. The V and J ends lost 0 bases and 0 bases respectively, with 12 bases between them. Germline V gives CDR1 LGHNA, CDR2 YSLEER. CDR3 size: 17 residues. The CDR3 region is CASSQDPSFYSNQPQHF. The CDR3 DNA is TGCGCCAGCAGCCAAGATCCCAGTTTCTATAGCAATCAGCCCCAGCATTTT.

Only one count was recorded for this clone. The rearrangement joins TRBV15 to TRBJ2-5; D is perhaps TRBD1 or TRBD2 (5 bases each). Trimming left V 0 bases short and J 4 bases short, with 15 bases between. CDR3 length: 16 residues. Per germline, CDR1 LNHNV and CDR2 YYDKDF (reference sequence). The CDR3 spells CATSRDPGPGAETQYF. As DNA, the CDR3 is TGTGCCACCAGCAGAGATCCGGGCCCCGGGGCAGAGACCCAGTACTTC.

Points on this clone: At the DNA level, this CDR3 is encoded by other sequences in the same sample as well. The chain has TRBV5-1 and TRBJ1-2; D is unclear. With 2 bases removed from V and 6 bases from J, the gap between germline ends came to 8 bases. Germline CDR1 is SGHRS and CDR2 is YFSETQ. The CDR3 spans 12 residues. CDR3 protein: CASSLGGDGYTF. The CDR3 DNA reads TGCGCCAGCAGCTTAGGAGGAGATGGCTACACCTTC.

This clone was recorded only once. The rearrangement uses TRBV30 and TRBJ2-2; no clear D gene. The CDR3 is made up of 14 amino acids. Trimming stripped 1 base from V and 6 bases from J, with 12 bases between. The germline gives CDR1 GTSNPN, CDR2 SVGIG (reference sequence). The CDR3 sequence: CAWSAARGAGELFF. CDR3 DNA sequence: TGTGCCTGGAGTGCGGCCCGTGGAGCCGGGGAGCTGTTTTTT. The whole variable domain, remainder taken from reference TRBV30 and TRBJ2-2, is SQTIHQWPATLVQPVGSPLSLECTVEGTSNPNLYWYRQAAGRGLQLLFYSVGIGQISSEVPQNLSASRPQDRQFILSSKKLLLSDSGFYLCAWSAARGAGELFFGEGSRLTVL.

The chain recombines TRBV30 with TRBJ1-5; D ambiguous. Trimming left V 1 base short and J 0 bases short, with 4 bases between. Looked up from germline, CDR1 is GTSNPN and CDR2 is SVGIG (reference sequence). CDR3 length: 13 residues. In DNA form, the CDR3 reads TGTGCCTGGAGTGAGAGTAGCAATCAGCCCCAGCATTTT. Protein product: CAWSESSNQPQHF.

This clone is categorized as medium-sized. This chain uses TRBV27 with TRBJ2-1; D may be TRBD1 or TRBD2 (6 bases each). Germline CDR1 is MNHEY and CDR2 is SMNVEV (reference sequence). The V gene lost 2 bases and the J gene lost 4 bases, with 15 bases spanning the gap. There are 16 residues in the CDR3. This CDR3 is CASSLNRGLGYNEQFF. CDR3 nucleotides: TGTGCCAGCAGTTTAAATCGGGGGCTGGGGTACAATGAGCAGTTCTTC.

The J gene is TRBJ2-7, the V gene TRBV7-9; 11 bases fit TRBD1. Per the germline V gene, CDR1 is SEHNR and CDR2 is FQNEAQ (reference sequence). V shed 6 bases and J 1 base; nucleotides not matched to a gene: 5. The CDR3 length is 15 residues. The CDR3 spells CASRKDRGLSYEQYF. CDR3 sequence (DNA): TGTGCCAGCAGGAAGGACAGGGGGCTTTCCTACGAGCAGTACTTC.

The chain recombines TRBV29-1 with TRBJ1-2, with D perhaps matching TRBD1 (5 bases). Germline CDR1 reads SQVTM; CDR2 reads ANQGSEA. The CDR3 is made up of 13 amino acids. V dropped 3 bases and J dropped 4 bases, with 12 bases sitting between them. The CDR3: CSVERRGSYGYTF. CDR3 in DNA: TGCAGCGTTGAGCGGCGGGGGTCCTATGGCTACACCTTC.

The rearrangement uses TRBV29-1 and TRBJ2-5; 10 bases are a match to TRBD2. With V trimmed by 7 bases and J by 4 bases, 15 bases remained unmatched. CDR1 is SQVTM, CDR2 ANQGSEA, per germline. The CDR3 is 16 residues long. DNA for the CDR3: TGCAGCGGGGTACCAAGGAGCGGGGGGGCTCTAGAGACCCAGTACTTC. Translated, it gives CSGVPRSGGALETQYF.